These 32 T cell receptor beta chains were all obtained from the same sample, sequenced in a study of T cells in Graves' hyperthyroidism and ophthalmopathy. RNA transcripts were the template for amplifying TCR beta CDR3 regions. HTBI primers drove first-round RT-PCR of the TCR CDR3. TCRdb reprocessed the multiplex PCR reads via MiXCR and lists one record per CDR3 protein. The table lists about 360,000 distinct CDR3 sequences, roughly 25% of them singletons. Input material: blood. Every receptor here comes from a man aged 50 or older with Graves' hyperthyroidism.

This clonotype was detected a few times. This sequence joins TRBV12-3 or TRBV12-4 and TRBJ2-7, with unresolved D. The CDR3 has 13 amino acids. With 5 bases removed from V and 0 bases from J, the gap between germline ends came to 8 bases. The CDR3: CASSPPHSYEQYF. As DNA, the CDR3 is TGTGCCAGCAGTCCCCCCCACTCCTACGAGCAGTACTTC.

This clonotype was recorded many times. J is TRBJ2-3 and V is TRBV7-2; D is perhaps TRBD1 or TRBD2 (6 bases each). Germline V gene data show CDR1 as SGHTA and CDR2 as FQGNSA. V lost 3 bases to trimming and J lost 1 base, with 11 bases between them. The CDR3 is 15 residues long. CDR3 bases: TGTGCCAGCAGCTTTAGGGGGGACCGCACAGATACGCAGTATTTT. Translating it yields CASSFRGDRTDTQYF.

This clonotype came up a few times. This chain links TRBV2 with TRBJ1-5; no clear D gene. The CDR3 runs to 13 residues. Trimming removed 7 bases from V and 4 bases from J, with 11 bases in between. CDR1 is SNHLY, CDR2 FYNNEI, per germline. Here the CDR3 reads CASKAWHNQPQHF. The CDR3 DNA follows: TGTGCCAGCAAGGCCTGGCATAATCAGCCCCAGCATTTT.

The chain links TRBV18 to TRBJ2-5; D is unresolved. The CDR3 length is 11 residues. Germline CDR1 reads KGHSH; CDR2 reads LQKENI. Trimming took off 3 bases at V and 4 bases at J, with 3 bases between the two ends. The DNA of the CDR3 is TGTGCCAGCTCACCCTCAGAGACCCAGTACTTC. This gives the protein CASSPSETQYF.

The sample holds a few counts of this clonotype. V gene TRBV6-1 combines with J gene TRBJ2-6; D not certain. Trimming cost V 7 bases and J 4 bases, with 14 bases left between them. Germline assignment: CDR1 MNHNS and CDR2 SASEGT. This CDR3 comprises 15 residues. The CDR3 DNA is TGTGCCAGCACCGGACCGATTGGAGGGGCCAACGTCCTGACTTTC. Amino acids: CASTGPIGGANVLTF.

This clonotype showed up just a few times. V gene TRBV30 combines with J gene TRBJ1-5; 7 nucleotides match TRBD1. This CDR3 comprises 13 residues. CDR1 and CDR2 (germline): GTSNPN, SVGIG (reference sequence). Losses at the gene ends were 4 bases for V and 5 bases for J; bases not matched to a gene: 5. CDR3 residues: CAWTHQGDQPQHF. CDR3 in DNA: TGTGCCTGGACCCACCAGGGGGATCAGCCCCAGCATTTT.

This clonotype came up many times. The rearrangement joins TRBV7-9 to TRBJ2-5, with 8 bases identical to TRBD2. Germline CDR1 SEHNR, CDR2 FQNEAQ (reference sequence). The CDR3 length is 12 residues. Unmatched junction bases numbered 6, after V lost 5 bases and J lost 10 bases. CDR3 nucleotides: TGTGCCAGCAGCGCGCCCGGGGGGGACCAGTACTTC. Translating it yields CASSAPGGDQYF.

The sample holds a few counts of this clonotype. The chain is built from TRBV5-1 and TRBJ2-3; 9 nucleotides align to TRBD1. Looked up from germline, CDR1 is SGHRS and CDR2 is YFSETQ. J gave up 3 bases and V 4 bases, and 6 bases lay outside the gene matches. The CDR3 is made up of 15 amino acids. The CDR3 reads CASSQGQGYTDTQYF. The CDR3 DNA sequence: TGCGCCAGCAGCCAGGGACAGGGTTATACAGATACGCAGTATTTT.

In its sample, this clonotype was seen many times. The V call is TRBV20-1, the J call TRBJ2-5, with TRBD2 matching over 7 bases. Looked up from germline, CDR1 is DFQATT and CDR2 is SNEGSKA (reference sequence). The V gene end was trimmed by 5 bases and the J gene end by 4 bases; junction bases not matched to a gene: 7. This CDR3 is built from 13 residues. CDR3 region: CSAQASSGETQYF. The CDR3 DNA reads TGCAGTGCTCAGGCGTCTAGCGGAGAGACCCAGTACTTC.

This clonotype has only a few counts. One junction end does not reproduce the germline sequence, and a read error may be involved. CDR3 sequence: CASSKDRYQPQHF. For the CDR3, the DNA is TGTGCCAGCAGTAAGGACAGATATCAGCCCCAGCATTTT. This chain links TRBV19 with TRBJ1-5; a possible D gene is TRBD1 (6 bases). The CDR3 runs to 13 residues. The germline CDR1 and CDR2 sequences are LNHDA and SQIVND (reference sequence). The full variable domain, its missing parts supplied by reference TRBV19 and TRBJ1-5, is DGGITQSPKYLFRKEGQNVTLSCEQNLNHDAMYWYRQDPGQGLRLIYYSQIVNDFQKGDIAEGYSVSREKKESFPLTVTSAQKNPTAFYLCASSKDRYQPQHFGDGTRLSIL.

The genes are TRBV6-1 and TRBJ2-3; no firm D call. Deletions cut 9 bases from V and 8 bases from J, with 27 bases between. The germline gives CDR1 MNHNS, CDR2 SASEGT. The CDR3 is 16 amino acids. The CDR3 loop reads CARMEPADTAQITQYF. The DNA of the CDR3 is TGTGCCAGAATGGAGCCCGCTGACACAGCACAGATTACGCAGTATTTT.

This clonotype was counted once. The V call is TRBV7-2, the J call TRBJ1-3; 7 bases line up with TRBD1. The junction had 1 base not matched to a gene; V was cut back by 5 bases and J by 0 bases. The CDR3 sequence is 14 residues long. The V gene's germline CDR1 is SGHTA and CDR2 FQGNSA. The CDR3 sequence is CASSQGGSGNTIYF. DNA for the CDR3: TGTGCCAGCAGCCAGGGGGGCTCTGGAAACACCATATATTTT.

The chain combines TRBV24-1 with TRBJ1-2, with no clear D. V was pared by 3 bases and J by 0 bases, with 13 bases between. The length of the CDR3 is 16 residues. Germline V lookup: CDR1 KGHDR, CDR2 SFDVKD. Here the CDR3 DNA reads TGTGCCACCAGTGATGCGAACCCTTCAACTAACTATGGCTACACCTTC. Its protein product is CATSDANPSTNYGYTF.

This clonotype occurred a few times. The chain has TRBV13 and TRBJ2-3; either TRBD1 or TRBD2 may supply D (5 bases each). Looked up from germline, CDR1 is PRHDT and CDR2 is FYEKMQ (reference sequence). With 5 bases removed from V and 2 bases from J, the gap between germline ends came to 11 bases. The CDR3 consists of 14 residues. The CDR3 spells CASSDRDVTDTQYF. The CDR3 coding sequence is TGTGCCAGCAGCGACCGGGACGTCACAGATACGCAGTATTTT. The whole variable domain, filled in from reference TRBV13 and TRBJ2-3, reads AAGVIQSPRHLIKEKRETATLKCYPIPRHDTVYWYQQGPGQDPQFLISFYEKMQSDKGSIPDRFSAQQFSDYHSELNMSSLELGDSALYFCASSDRDVTDTQYFGPGTRLTVL.

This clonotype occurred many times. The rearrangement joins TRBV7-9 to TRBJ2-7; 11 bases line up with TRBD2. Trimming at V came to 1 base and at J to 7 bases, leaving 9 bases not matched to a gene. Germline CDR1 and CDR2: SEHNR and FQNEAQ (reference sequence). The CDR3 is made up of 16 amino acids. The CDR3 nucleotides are TGTGCCAGCAGCTTAGGGGGGACTAGCGGAATCAGGGAGCAGTACTTC. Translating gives CASSLGGTSGIREQYF.

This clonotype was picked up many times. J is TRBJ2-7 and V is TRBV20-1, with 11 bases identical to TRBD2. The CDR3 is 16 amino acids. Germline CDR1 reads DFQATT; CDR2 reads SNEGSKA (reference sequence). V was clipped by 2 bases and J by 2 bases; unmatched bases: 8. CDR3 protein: CSARPGTSGGPYEQYF. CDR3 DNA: TGCAGTGCTAGACCCGGAACTAGCGGGGGCCCCTACGAGCAGTACTTC.

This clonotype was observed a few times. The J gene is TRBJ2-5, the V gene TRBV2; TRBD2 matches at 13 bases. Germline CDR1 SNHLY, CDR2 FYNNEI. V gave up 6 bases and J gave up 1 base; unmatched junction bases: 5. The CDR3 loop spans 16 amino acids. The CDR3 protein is CASSGTSGIPQETQYF. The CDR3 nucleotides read TGTGCCAGCAGCGGGACTAGCGGGATTCCCCAAGAGACCCAGTACTTC.

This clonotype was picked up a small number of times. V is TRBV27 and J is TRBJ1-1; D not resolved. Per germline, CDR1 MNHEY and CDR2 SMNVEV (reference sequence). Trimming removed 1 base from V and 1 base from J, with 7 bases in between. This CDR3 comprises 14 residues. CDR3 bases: TGTGCCAGCAGTTTATTGTCCAGGAACACTGAAGCTTTCTTT. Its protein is CASSLLSRNTEAFF.

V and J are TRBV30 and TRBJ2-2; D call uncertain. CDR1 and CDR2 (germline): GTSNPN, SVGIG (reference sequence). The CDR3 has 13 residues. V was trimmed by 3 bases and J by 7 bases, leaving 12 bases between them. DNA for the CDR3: TGTGCCTGGAGGCTTTTTAGAGGCGGGGAGCTGTTTTTT. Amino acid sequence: CAWRLFRGGELFF.

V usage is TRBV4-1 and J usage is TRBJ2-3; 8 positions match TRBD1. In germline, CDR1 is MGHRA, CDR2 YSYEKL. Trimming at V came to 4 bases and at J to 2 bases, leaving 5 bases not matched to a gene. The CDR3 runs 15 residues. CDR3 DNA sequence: TGCGCCAGCAGCCCCTGGGGACAGGACACAGATACGCAGTATTTT. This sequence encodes CASSPWGQDTDTQYF.

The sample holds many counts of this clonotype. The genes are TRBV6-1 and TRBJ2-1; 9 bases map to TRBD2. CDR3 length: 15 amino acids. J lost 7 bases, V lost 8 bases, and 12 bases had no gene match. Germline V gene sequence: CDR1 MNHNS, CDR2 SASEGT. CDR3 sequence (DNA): TGTGCCAGCGCCCAGCTAGCGGGATTCGGTAATGAGCAGTTCTTC. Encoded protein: CASAQLAGFGNEQFF.

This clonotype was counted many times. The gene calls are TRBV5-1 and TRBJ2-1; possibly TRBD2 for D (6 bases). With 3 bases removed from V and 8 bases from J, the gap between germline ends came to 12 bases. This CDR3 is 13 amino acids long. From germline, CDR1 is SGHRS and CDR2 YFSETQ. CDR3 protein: CASSWREGDEQFF. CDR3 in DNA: TGCGCCAGCAGCTGGCGGGAAGGCGATGAGCAGTTCTTC. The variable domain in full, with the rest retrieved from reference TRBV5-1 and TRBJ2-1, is KAGVTQTPRYLIKTRGQQVTLSCSPISGHRSVSWYQQTPGQGLQFLFEYFSETQRNKGNFPGRFSGRQFSNSRSEMNVSTLELGDSALYLCASSWREGDEQFFGPGTRLTVL.

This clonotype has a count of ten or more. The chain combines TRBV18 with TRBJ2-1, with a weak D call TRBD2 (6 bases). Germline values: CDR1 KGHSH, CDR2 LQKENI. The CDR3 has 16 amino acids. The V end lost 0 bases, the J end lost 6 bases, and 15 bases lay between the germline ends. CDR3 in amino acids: CASSPPGRLEGNEQFF. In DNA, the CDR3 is TGTGCCAGCTCACCACCGGGGAGACTAGAGGGCAATGAGCAGTTCTTC.

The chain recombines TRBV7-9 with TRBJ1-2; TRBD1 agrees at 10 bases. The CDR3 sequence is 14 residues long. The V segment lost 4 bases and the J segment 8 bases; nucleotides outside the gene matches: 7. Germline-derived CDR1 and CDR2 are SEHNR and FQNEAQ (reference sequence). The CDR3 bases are TGTGCCAGCAGCTATCTCCGGGACAGGGGCGGCTACACCTTC. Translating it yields CASSYLRDRGGYTF.

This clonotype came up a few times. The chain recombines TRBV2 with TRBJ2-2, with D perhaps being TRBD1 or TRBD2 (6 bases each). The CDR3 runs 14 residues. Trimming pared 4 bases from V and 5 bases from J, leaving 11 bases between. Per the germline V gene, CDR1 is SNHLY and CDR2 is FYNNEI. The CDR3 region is CASSVQGGTGELFF. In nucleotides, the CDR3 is TGTGCCAGCAGTGTACAGGGAGGAACCGGGGAGCTGTTTTTT. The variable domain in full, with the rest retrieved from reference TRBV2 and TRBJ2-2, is EPEVTQTPSHQVTQMGQEVILRCVPISNHLYFYWYRQILGQKVEFLVSFYNNEISEKSEIFDDQFSVERPDGSNFTLKIRSTKLEDSAMYFCASSVQGGTGELFFGEGSRLTVL.

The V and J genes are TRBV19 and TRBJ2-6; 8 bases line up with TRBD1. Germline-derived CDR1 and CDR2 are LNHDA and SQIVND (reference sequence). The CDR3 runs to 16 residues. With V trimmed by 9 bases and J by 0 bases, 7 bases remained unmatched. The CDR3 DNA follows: TGTGCCAGCTGGGACAGGTGGAGCTCTGGGGCCAACGTCCTGACTTTC. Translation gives CASWDRWSSGANVLTF. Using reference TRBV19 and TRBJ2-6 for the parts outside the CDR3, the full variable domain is DGGITQSPKYLFRKEGQNVTLSCEQNLNHDAMYWYRQDPGQGLRLIYYSQIVNDFQKGDIAEGYSVSREKKESFPLTVTSAQKNPTAFYLCASWDRWSSGANVLTFGAGSRLTVL.

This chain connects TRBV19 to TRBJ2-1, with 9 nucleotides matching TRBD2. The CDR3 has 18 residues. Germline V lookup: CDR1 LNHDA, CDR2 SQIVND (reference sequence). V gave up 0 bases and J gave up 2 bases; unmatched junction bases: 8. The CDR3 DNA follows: TGTGCCAGTAGTATAGATCAGCGGACTAGCGACACCTACAATGAGCAGTTCTTC. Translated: CASSIDQRTSDTYNEQFF.

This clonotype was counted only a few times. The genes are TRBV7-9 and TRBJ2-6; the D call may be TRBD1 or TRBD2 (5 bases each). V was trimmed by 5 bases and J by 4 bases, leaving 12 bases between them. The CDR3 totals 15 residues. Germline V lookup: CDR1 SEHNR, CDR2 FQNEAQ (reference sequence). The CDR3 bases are TGTGCCAGCAGCATGATGGGGACCGGGGCCAACGTCCTGACTTTC. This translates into CASSMMGTGANVLTF.

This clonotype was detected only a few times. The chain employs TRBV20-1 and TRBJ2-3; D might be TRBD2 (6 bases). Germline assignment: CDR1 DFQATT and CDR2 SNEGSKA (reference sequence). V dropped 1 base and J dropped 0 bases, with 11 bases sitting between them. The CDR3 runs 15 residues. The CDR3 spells CSARGDFPSTDTQYF. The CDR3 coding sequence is TGCAGTGCTAGAGGGGACTTCCCTAGCACAGATACGCAGTATTTT.

The CDR3 region is CASSLDVGGPDTQYF. DNA of the CDR3: TGTGCCAGCAGCTTAGATGTGGGAGGGCCGGATACGCAGTATTTT. This chain uses TRBV7-9 with TRBJ2-3; 7 nucleotides line up with TRBD2. This CDR3 has 15 amino acids. Germline lookup yields CDR1 SEHNR and CDR2 FQNEAQ (reference sequence). V lost 1 base, J lost 6 bases, and 7 bases stayed unmatched.

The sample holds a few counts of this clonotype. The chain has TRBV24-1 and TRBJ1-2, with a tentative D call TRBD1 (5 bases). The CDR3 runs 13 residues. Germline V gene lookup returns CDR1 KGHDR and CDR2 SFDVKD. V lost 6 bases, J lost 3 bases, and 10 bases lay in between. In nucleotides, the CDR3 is TGTGCCACCAGTCGGGGGATTGACTATGGCTACACCTTC. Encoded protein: CATSRGIDYGYTF.

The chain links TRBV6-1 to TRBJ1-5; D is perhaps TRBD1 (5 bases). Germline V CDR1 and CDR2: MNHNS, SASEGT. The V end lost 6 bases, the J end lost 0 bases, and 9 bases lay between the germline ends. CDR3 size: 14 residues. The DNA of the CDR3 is TGTGCCAGCAGACAGGATTATAGCAATCAGCCCCAGCATTTT. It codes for CASRQDYSNQPQHF.